This is a list of T cell receptor beta chains from one sample in a study of cytomegalovirus exposure and HLA in healthy donors. The repertoire was sequenced with immunoSEQ multiplex PCR; TCRdb's copy has only in-frame clones and lacks some. The sample includes about 180,000 clones, 80% seen only once; the top ten take around 1.4%. Sequenced material: PBMCs. The source of these receptors is a girl between 5 and 17 years old in good health and CMV-seropositive. Both conserved end residues are part of each CDR3. D genes are given only for firm matches. The size field is filled for only some rows; it gives once, few, many or a size class.

CDR3 DNA	CDR3 protein	V gene	J gene	clone size	D gene
TGTGCCAGCAGCAAAGTCGCAGGGCGGTTACTCTACGAGCAGTACTTC	CASSKVAGRLLYEQYF	TRBV21-1	TRBJ2-7	.	.
TGTGCCAGCAGTTTAATCCCCCCCTGGACAGGCAGCACAGATACGCAGTATTTT	CASSLIPPWTGSTDTQYF	TRBV27	TRBJ2-3	.	TRBD1
TGTGCCAGCAGCGTACCCCAAGCGGGAGGGCCCACAGATACGCAGTATTTT	CASSVPQAGGPTDTQYF	TRBV9	TRBJ2-3	.	TRBD2
TGTGCCAGCAGCCCATCCGCGGGGGCATCCTACGAGCAGTACTTC	CASSPSAGASYEQYF	TRBV7-6	TRBJ2-7	.	.
TGTGCCATCGGAGAGGAGGGACGCAATCAGCCCCAGCATTTT	CAIGEEGRNQPQHF	TRBV10-3	TRBJ1-5	.	.
TGCGCCAGCAGCCGAGACAGGGGGATGAATCAGCCCCAGCATTTT	CASSRDRGMNQPQHF	TRBV4-1	TRBJ1-5	.	TRBD1
TGTGCCAGCAGCTTGAGTACCGGGGGAAGCACAGATACGCAGTATTTT	CASSLSTGGSTDTQYF	TRBV5-5	TRBJ2-3	.	.
TGTGCCTGGAGTGTAACCGCAGGGCGGAATCAGCCCCAGCATTTT	CAWSVTAGRNQPQHF	TRBV30	TRBJ1-5	.	.
TGTGCTAGTGGTTTGACTAGCGGGCCGAACACCGGGGAGCTGTTTTTT	CASGLTSGPNTGELFF	TRBV12-5	TRBJ2-2	.	TRBD2
TGCGCCAGCAGTAGCAGGGGTCACGAGCAGTACTTC	CASSSRGHEQYF	TRBV5-1	TRBJ2-7	few	.
TGCGCCAGCAGCATGACCGGGACTAGCGGGATGGGAGGGGAGCTGTTTTTT	CASSMTGTSGMGGELFF	TRBV5-1	TRBJ2-2	.	TRBD2
TGCGCCAGCAGCCTTAATACTGTGGCAGGGGATGCTTTCTTT	CASSLNTVAGDAFF	TRBV4-1	TRBJ1-1	.	.
TGCGCCAGCAGCTTGAGGGAGTATGAGCAGTTCTTC	CASSLREYEQFF	TRBV5-1	TRBJ2-1	.	.
TGTGCCAGCAGCTTGGGTCTAGCGGGAGGATACTACAATGAGCAGTTCTTC	CASSLGLAGGYYNEQFF	TRBV5-4	TRBJ2-1	.	TRBD2
TGTGCCAGCAGTTCCAGGACTAGCGGGATCTACGAGCAGTACTTC	CASSSRTSGIYEQYF	TRBV2	TRBJ2-7	.	TRBD2